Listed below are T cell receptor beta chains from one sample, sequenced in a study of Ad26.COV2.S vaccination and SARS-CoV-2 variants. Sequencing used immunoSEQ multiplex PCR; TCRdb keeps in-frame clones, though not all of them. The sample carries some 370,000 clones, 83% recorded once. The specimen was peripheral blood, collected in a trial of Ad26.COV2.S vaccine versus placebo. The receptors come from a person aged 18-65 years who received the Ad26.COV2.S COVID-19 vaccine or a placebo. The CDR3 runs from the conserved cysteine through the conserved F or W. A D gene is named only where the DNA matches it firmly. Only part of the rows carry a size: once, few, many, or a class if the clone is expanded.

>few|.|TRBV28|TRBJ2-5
TGTGCCAGTAAGGCCAGGGAAGAGACCCAGTACTTC
CASKAREETQYF
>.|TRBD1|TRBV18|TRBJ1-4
TGTGCCAGCTCACCGGACAGGGTTAATGAAAAACTGTTTTTT
CASSPDRVNEKLFF
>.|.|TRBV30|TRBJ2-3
TGTGCCTGGCTTGACACAGGGAGGAGCACAGATACGCAGTATTTT
CAWLDTGRSTDTQYF
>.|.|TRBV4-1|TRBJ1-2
TGCGCCAGCAGCCAAGACGAAACGGGGTTTGGCTACACCTTC
CASSQDETGFGYTF
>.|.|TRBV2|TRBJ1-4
TGTGCCAGCAGTGATTCCAGGGGTGCTGAAAAACTGTTTTTT
CASSDSRGAEKLFF
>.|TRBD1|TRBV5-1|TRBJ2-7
TGCGCCAGCAGACTACCGGGACAGGGTTACGAGCAGTACTTC
CASRLPGQGYEQYF
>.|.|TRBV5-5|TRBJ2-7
TGTGCCAGCTTCGGATGGGACCCCTACGAGCAGTACTTC
CASFGWDPYEQYF
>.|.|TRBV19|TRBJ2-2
TGTGCCAGTAGTATAGCGGACCCCGGGGAGCTGTTTTTT
CASSIADPGELFF
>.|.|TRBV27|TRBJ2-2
TGTGCCAGCAGTTTCGGGGGCAACACCGGGGAGCTGTTTTTT
CASSFGGNTGELFF
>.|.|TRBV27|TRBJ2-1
TGTGCCAGCAGGCCCCCCGGCGGCGCTTACAATGAGCAGTTCTTC
CASRPPGGAYNEQFF
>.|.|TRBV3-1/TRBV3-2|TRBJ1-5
TGTGCCAGCAGCCAAGGAGGTGGGCAGACCCAGCCCCAGCATTTT
CASSQGGGQTQPQHF
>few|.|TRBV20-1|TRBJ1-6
TGCAGTGCTAGTCCGGTGGTCCTAAATTCACCCCTCCACTTT
CSASPVVLNSPLHF
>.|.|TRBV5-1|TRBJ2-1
TGCGCCAGCAGCTGGGGAGGCGAGCAGTTCTTC
CASSWGGEQFF
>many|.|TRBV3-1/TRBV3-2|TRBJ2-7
TGTGCCAGCAGCCAAGATTGGGGTCGCGAGCAGTACTTC
CASSQDWGREQYF
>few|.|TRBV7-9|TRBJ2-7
TGTGCCAGCAGCCCCATTCCTGGGGGTGGGAGAACCTACGAGCAGTACTTC
CASSPIPGGGRTYEQYF
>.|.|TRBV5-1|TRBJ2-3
TGCGCCAGCAGCTTGTTGGGCGGGACAGATACGCAGTATTTT
CASSLLGGTDTQYF
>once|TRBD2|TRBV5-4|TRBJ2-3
TGTGCCAGCAGCTTATTTCAGCGGGGGGGCACAGATACGCAGTATTTT
CASSLFQRGGTDTQYF
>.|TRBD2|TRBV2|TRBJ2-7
TGTGCCAGCAGTGATCTAGCGGGGACCGCGGAGTACTTC
CASSDLAGTAEYF
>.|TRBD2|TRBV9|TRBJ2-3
TGTGCCAGCTCACGAGTGGGCGGGGGAGGTACAGATACGCAGTATTTT
CASSRVGGGGTDTQYF
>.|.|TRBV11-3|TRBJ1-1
TGTGCCAGCAGCTTAACCGGGGGGAACACTGAAGCTTTCTTT
CASSLTGGNTEAFF
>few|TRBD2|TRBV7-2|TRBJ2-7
TGTGCCAGCAGCTTCCGGACTAGCGGGGTATTGCGAGAGCAGTACTTC
CASSFRTSGVLREQYF
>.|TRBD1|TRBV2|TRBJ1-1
TGTGCCAGCAGCGCCTGGACAGGGACTGAAGCTTTCTTT
CASSAWTGTEAFF
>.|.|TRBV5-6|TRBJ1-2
TGTGCCAGCAGCTTGTCGCGAACCTATGGCTACACCTTC
CASSLSRTYGYTF
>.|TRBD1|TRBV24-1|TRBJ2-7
TGTGCCACCAGTGCTCGACAGGGTTTTGAGGACGAGCAGTACTTC
CATSARQGFEDEQYF
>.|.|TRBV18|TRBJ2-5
TGTGCCAGCTCACCTCAGGGGGGGCAAGAGACCCAGTACTTC
CASSPQGGQETQYF
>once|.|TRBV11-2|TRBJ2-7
TGTGCCAGCCGGGCGGCTTCCTACGAGCAGTACTTC
CASRAASYEQYF
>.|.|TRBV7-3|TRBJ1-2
TGTGCCAGCAGCTTAACGAGGGGAGATGGCTACACCTTC
CASSLTRGDGYTF
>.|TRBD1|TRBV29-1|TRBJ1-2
TGCAGCGTTGACAGGGGGCAAGGAGGCTACACCTTC
CSVDRGQGGYTF
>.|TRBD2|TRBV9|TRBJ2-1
TGTGCCAGCAGCTATACGATAGCGGGACTCCGCAATGAGCAGTTCTTC
CASSYTIAGLRNEQFF
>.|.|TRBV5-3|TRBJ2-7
TGTGCCAGAAGCTTGGGTCAGGAGGGGCCCTACGAGCAGTACTTC
CARSLGQEGPYEQYF
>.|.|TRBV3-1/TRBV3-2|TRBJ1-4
TGTGCCAGCAGCCAAGATGGGCGGACAGTTGAAAAACTGTTTTTT
CASSQDGRTVEKLFF
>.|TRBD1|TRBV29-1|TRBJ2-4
TGCAGCGTTTACTCAGGGGGCGGGCGGGCCAAAAACATTCAGTACTTC
CSVYSGGGRAKNIQYF
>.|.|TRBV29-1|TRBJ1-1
TGCAGCGTTTACAGGAACACTGAAGCTTTCTTT
CSVYRNTEAFF
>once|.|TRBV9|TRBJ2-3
TGTGCCAGCAGCGTAGGAATCAGCGGATACACAGATACGCAGTATTTT
CASSVGISGYTDTQYF
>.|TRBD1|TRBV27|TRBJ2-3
TGTGCCAGCAGAAGAACAGGGGGGTTGGCAGATACGCAGTATTTT
CASRRTGGLADTQYF
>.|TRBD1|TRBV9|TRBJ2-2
TGTGCCAGCAGCGGAAAGACAGGGGGCGCCGGCACCGGGGAGCTGTTTTTT
CASSGKTGGAGTGELFF
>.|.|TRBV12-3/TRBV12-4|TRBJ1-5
TGTGCCAGCAGCCTAACAGGCCTAACACAGCATTTT
CASSLTGLTQHF
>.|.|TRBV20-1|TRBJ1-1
TGCAGTGCTAGTAGGTTCCAATCTGTTGAAGCTTTCTTT
CSASRFQSVEAFF
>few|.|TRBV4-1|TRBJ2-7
TGCGCCAGCAGCCCCGGCGAGAGGCACTACGAGCAGTACTTC
CASSPGERHYEQYF
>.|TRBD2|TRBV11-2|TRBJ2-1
TGTGCCAGCGGGCGAGGAGGCGGGAGGCGGTCCTACAATGAGCAGTTCTTC
CASGRGGGRRSYNEQFF
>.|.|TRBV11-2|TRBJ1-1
TGTGCCAGCACCCAGGGGTGGAACACTGAAGCTTTCTTT
CASTQGWNTEAFF
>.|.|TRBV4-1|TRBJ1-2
TGCGCCAGCAGCCAAGATGGCGGGGGGTTGAACTATGGCTACACCTTC
CASSQDGGGLNYGYTF
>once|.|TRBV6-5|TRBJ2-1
TGTGCCAGCAGTAGACGGGACTCGTCCAATGAGCAGTTCTTC
CASSRRDSSNEQFF
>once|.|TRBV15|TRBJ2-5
TGTGCCACCAGCAGAGATAGCTCAGGGGAGACCCAGTACTTC
CATSRDSSGETQYF
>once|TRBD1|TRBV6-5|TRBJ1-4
TGTGCCAGCAGTTACCGGGGACAGGGGGATGAAAAACTGTTTTTT
CASSYRGQGDEKLFF
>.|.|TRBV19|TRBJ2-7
TGTGCCAGTAGCCTCAGGGACGGATACGAGCAGTACTTC
CASSLRDGYEQYF
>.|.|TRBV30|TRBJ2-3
TGTGCCTGGAGGGATACAGATACGCAGTATTTT
CAWRDTDTQYF
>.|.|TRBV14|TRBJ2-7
TGTGCCAGCAGCCAAGTTCCCCCCAGGAACGAGCAGTACTTC
CASSQVPPRNEQYF
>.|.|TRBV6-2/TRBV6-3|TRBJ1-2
TGTGCCAGCAGCCCGCTGCGGGGACCGCCAGTAGATGGCTACACCTTC
CASSPLRGPPVDGYTF
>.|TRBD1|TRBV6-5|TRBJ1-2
TGTGCCAGCAGTTACGACAGGGCGAGTGGCTACACCTTC
CASSYDRASGYTF
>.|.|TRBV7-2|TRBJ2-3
TGTGCCAGCAGCTTAGGAGCGTTCACAGATACGCAGTATTTT
CASSLGAFTDTQYF
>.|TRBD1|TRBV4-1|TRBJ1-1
TGCGCCAGCATCAGACAGGGAGTTAGGACTGAAGCTTTCTTT
CASIRQGVRTEAFF
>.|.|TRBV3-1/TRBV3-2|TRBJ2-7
TGTGCCAGCAGCCGGTGGGGGGACGAGCAGTACTTC
CASSRWGDEQYF
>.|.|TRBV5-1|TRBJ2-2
TGCGCCAGCAGCTTGAGTGACACCGGGGAGCTGTTTTTT
CASSLSDTGELFF
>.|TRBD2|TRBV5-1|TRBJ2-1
TGCGCCAGCAGCCCGTACACTAGCGGGAGTTTCAATGAGCAGTTCTTC
CASSPYTSGSFNEQFF
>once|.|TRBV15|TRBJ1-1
TGTGCCACCAGCAGAGGTGGGGGGGGGAACACTGAAGCTTTCTTT
CATSRGGGGNTEAFF
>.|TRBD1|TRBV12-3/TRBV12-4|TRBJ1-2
TGTGCCAGCAATCCACAGGGGAGCTATGGCTACACCTTC
CASNPQGSYGYTF
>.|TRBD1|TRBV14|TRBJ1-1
TGTGCCAGCAGCCGAGACAGGGGAAGAACTGAAGCTTTCTTT
CASSRDRGRTEAFF
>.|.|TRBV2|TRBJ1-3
TGTGCCAGCAGTGATCAGGGGTCCTACTCTGGAAACACCATATATTTT
CASSDQGSYSGNTIYF
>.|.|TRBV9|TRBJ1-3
TGTGCCAGCAGCGTAGCGTTCCGGGACACCATATATTTT
CASSVAFRDTIYF